This T cell receptor beta chain was obtained from a study of T cells in Graves' hyperthyroidism and ophthalmopathy. CDR1 ENHRY and CDR2 SYGVKD come from the germline V gene. V lost 2 bases, J lost 8 bases, and 9 bases stayed unmatched. The CDR3 is 18 amino acids. Ten or more counts support this clonotype. TCR beta CDR3 sequences were amplified from RNA transcripts. The TCR CDR3 was amplified in a first-round RT-PCR using the HTBI primer set. Each CDR3 protein gets one entry after TCRdb re-called the multiplex PCR reads with MiXCR. The repertoire holds 600,000 to 900,000 distinct CDR3 sequences, with around 17% as singletons.

This clonotype was obtained from a man aged 18-30 years with Graves' hyperthyroidism. The specimen sequenced was blood. This chain connects TRBV10-3 to TRBJ2-1, with TRBD2 matching over 16 bases. The DNA for the CDR3 is TGTGCCATCAGTGAGATCGGGACTAGCGGGAGGGCGATATATGAGCAGTTCTTC. Translation gives CAISEIGTSGRAIYEQFF.